This T cell receptor beta chain stems from a study of blood T cell repertoires in COVID-19 (dated by TCRdb to 2018 to 2020). As for the study more broadly: Samples covering the acute and convalescent phases of COVID-19 were provided by collaborators in the United States, Italy and Spain. The prospective study material was composed of cDNA or gDNA derived from T cells, B-cell-depleted T cells, or PBMCs. The dataset comprised deeply sampled blood TCRbeta repertoires from subjects exposed to, actively infected with, or recovered from COVID-19. The repertoires were made available in a free public database intended to serve as a resource for research on the immune response to SARS-CoV-2. Samples came from the ongoing ImmuneRACE study (first 160 participants) plus 1,254 subjects from 6 global collaborators. The sample metadata nearly always contained a de-identified subject ID, COVID-19 status, age in years and sex. HLA class I and class II types, where available, came from metadata supplied by the sample provider rather than from assay-based typing. Findings and caveats that apply to the study as a whole: The quantity of clinical and demographic metadata differed by source and by participant and was supplied without curation.

TCRbeta CDR3 regions were amplified from genomic DNA using the immunoSEQ Assay, a bias-controlled multiplex PCR. Processing in the source paper ran as follows. Within the assay, amplification of reference gene primers was used to estimate how many nucleated cells each sample contained. To quantify the absolute abundance of each unique TCRbeta CDR3 rearrangement, sequence reads were collapsed and filtered. For each sample, productive Simpson clonality was calculated as the square root of Simpson's diversity index across productive rearrangements. TCRdb limited this immuneACCESS table to in-frame rearrangements with V and J called. A share of clones is missing; checked studies link under half to unresolved V genes, and the rest is unexplained. Clonal size and the V and J genes are those of that table, whereas D and trimming came from the DNA. This sample gives 300,000 to 400,000 clones in total; approximately 87% of them show up just once. The top ten hold 2.9% of the sample.

From cysteine to phenylalanine, the CDR3 is 15 amino acids long. Only the CDR3 part of the read is kept: 45 bases, read in frame from the first base. V is pared back by 1 base and J by 3 bases, with 10 bases lying between the germline termini. The germline V gene gives CDR1 as MDHEN and CDR2 as SYDVKM. Turning to this clone: Its antigen is unknown. No qualities accompany the bases; no much larger clone lies one base away.

At one collaborating source in Seattle, patients were enrolled during active infection and were followed longitudinally through the course of disease. Each collaborating institution followed its own protocols to collect whole blood in K2EDTA tubes. For TCRbeta analysis, collaborators shipped samples in one of three forms: frozen whole blood, isolated PBMCs, or DNA extracted from either of those sample types. Sequenced input: peripheral blood. The sequence was obtained from a woman aged 25 to 39 with COVID-19, enrolled during active disease. The V gene is TRBV28 and the J gene is TRBJ1-5; TRBD1 is a weak D gene call, 6 bases matching. The CDR3 reads CASSLSPGHNQPQHF. The DNA sequence is TGTGCCAGCAGTTTATCCCCGGGACACAATCAGCCCCAGCATTTT.